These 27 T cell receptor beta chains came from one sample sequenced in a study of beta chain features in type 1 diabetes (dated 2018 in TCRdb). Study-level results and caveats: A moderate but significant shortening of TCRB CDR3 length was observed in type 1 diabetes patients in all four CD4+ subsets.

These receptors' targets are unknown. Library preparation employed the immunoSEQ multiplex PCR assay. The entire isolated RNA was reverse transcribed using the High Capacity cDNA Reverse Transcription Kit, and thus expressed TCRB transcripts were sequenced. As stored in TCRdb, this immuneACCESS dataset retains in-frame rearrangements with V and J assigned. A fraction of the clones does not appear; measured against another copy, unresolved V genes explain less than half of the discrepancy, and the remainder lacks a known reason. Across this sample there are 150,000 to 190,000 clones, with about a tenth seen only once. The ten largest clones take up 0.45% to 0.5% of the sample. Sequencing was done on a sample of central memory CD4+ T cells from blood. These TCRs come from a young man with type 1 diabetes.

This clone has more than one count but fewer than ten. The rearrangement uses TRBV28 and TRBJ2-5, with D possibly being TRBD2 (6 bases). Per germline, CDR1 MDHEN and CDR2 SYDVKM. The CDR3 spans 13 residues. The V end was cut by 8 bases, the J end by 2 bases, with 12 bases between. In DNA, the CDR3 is TGTGCCAGCTCCCGGGGGATACAAGAGACCCAGTACTTC. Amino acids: CASSRGIQETQYF.

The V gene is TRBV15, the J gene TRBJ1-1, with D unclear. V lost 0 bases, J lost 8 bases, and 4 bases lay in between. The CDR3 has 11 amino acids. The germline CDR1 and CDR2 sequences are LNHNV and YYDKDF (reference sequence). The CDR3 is CATSRDGEAFF. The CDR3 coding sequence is TGTGCCACCAGCAGAGATGGCGAAGCTTTCTTT.

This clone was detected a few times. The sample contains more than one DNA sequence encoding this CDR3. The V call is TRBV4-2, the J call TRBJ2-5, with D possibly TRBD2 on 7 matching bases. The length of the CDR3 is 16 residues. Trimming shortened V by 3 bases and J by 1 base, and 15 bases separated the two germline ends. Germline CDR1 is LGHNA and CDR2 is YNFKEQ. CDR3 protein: CASSQEARGAQETQYF. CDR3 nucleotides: TGTGCCAGCAGCCAGGAAGCCCGGGGGGCCCAAGAGACCCAGTACTTC.

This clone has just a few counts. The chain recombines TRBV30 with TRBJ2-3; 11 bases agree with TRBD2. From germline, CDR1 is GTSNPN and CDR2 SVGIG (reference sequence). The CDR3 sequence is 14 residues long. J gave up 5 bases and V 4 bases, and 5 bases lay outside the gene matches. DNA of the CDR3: TGTGCCTGGAAACTAGCGGGAGCCGGAGATACGCAGTATTTT. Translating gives CAWKLAGAGDTQYF.

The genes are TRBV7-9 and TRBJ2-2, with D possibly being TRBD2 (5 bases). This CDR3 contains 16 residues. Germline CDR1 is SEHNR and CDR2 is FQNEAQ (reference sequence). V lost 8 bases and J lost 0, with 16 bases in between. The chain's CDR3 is CASENDYNTNTGELFF. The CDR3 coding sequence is TGTGCCAGCGAAAACGACTACAACACGAACACCGGGGAGCTGTTTTTT.

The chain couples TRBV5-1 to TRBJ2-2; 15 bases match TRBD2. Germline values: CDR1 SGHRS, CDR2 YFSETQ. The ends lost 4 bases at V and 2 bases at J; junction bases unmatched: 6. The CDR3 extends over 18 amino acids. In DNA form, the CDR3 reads TGCGCCAGCAGCACCCGGACTAGCGGGAGGGGAAACACCGGGGAGCTGTTTTTT. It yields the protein CASSTRTSGRGNTGELFF.

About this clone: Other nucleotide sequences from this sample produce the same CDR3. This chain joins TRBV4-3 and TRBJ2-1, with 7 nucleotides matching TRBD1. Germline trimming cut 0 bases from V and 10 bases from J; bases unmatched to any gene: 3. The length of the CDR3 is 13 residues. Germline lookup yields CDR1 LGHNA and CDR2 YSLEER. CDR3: CASSQDRGREQFF. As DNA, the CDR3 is TGCGCCAGCAGCCAAGATAGGGGGCGCGAGCAGTTCTTC.

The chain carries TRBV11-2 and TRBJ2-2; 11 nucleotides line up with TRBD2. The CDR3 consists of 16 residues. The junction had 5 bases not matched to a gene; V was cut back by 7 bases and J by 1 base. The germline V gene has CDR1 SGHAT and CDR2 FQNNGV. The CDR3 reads CASTLLAGGNTGELFF. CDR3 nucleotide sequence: TGTGCCAGCACCCTTCTAGCGGGAGGGAACACCGGGGAGCTGTTTTTT.

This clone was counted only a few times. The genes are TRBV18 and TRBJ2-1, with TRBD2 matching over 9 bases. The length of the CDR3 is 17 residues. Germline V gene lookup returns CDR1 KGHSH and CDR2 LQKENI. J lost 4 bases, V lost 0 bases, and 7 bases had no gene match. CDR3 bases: TGTGCCAGCTCACCACCGAGTAGCGGGAGTTGGTACAATGAGCAGTTCTTC. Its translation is CASSPPSSGSWYNEQFF.

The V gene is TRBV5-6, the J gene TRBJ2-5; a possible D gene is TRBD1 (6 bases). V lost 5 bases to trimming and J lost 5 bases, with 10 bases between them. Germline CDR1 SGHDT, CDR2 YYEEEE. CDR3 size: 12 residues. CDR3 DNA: TGTGCCAGCAGACGGACAGTCGAGACCCAGTACTTC. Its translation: CASRRTVETQYF.

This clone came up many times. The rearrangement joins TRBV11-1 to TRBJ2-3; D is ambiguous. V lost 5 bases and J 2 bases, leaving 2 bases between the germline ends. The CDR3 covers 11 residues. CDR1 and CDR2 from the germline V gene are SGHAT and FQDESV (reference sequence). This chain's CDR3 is CASSLTDTQYF. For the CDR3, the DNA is TGTGCCAGCAGCCTCACAGATACGCAGTATTTT. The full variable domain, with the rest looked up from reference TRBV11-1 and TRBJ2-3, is EAEVAQSPRYKITEKSQAVAFWCDPISGHATLYWYRQILGQGPELLVQFQDESVVDDSQLPKDRFSAERLKGVDSTLKIQPAELGDSAMYLCASSLTDTQYFGPGTRLTVL.

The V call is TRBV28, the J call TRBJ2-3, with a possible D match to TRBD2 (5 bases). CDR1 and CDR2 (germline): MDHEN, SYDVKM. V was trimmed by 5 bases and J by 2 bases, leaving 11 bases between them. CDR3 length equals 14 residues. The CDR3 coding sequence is TGTGCCAGCAGTGGAGCGGATCACACAGATACGCAGTATTTT. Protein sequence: CASSGADHTDTQYF.

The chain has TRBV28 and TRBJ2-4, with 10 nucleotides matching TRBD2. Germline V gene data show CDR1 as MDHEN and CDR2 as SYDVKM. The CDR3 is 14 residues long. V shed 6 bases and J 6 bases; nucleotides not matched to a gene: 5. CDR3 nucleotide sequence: TGTGCCAGCAGGAATTTAGCGGGAGGAAACATTCAGTACTTC. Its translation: CASRNLAGGNIQYF.

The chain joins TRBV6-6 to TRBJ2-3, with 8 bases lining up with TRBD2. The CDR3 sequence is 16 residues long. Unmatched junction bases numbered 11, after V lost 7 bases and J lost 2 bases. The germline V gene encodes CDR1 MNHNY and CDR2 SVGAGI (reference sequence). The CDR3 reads CASTKAGGGNTDTQYF. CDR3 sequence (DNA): TGTGCCAGCACCAAGGCTGGCGGGGGGAACACAGATACGCAGTATTTT.

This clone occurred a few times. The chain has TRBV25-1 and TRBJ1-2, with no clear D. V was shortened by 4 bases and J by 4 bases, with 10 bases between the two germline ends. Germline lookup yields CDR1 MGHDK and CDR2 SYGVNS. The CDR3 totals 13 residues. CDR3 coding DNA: TGTGCCAGCAGTGCCAGGACTCCCTATGGCTACACCTTC. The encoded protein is CASSARTPYGYTF.

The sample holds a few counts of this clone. CDR3 DNA sequence: TGTGCCAGCTCACCACAGGGAGACTATGGCTACACCTTC. As protein: CASSPQGDYGYTF. The chain recombines TRBV18 with TRBJ1-2; no definite D call. Germline V gene data show CDR1 as KGHSH and CDR2 as LQKENI. The CDR3 is made up of 13 amino acids. Trimming took off 1 base at V and 3 bases at J, with 6 bases between the two ends.

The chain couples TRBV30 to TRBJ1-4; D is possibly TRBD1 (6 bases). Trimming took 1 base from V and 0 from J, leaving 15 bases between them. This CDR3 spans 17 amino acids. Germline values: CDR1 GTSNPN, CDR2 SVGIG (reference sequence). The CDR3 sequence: CAWSDRVPKATNEKLFF. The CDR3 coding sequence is TGTGCCTGGAGTGACAGGGTCCCGAAGGCAACTAATGAAAAACTGTTTTTT.

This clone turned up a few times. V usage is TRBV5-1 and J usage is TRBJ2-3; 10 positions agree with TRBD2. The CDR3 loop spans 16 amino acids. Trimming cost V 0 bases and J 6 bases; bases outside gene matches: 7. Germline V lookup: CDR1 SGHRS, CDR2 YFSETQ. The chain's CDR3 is CASSLEAGGVSDTQYF. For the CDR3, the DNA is TGCGCCAGCAGCTTGGAAGCGGGAGGGGTCTCGGATACGCAGTATTTT.

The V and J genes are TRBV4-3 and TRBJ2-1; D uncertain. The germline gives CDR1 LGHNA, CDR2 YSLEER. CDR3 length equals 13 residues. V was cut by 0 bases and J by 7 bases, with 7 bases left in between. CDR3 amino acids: CASSQDRHNEQFF. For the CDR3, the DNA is TGCGCCAGCAGCCAAGATAGACATAATGAGCAGTTCTTC.

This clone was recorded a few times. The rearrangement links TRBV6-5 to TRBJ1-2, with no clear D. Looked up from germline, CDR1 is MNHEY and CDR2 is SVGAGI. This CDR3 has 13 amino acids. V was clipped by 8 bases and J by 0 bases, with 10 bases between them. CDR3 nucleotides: TGTGCCAGCCGCGAGGGTTCTAACTATGGCTACACCTTC. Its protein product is CASREGSNYGYTF.

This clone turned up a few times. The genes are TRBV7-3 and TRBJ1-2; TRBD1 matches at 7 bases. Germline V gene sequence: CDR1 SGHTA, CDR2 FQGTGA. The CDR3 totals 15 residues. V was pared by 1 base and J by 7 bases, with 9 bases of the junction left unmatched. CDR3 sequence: CASSLKVMAGGGYTF. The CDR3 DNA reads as TGTGCCAGCAGCTTAAAGGTTATGGCAGGGGGTGGCTACACCTTC.

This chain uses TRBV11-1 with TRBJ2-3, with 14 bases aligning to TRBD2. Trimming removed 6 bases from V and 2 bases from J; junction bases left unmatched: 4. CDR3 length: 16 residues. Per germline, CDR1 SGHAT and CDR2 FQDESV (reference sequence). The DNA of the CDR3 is TGTGCCAGCAGGCCGACTAGCGGGAGGGCCACAGATACGCAGTATTTT. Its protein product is CASRPTSGRATDTQYF.

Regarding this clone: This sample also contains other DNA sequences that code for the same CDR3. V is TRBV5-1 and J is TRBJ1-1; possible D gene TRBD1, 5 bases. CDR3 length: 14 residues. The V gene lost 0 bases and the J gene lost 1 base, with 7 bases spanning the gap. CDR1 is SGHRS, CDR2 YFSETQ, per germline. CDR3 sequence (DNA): TGCGCCAGCAGCTTGGACGGGGGGAACACTGAAGCTTTCTTT. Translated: CASSLDGGNTEAFF.

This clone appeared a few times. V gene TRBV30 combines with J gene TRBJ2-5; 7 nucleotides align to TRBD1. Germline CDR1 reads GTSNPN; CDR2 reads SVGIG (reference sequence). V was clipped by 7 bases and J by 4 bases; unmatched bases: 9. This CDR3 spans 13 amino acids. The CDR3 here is CAFDRVWGETQYF. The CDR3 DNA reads TGTGCCTTTGACAGGGTCTGGGGAGAGACCCAGTACTTC.

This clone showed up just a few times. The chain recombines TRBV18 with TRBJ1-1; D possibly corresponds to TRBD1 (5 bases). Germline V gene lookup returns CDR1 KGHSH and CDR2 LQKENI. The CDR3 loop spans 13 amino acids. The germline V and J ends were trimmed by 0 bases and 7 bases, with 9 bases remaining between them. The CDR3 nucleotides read TGTGCCAGCTCACCACCGGGAGGGGTTGAAGCTTTCTTT. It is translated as CASSPPGGVEAFF.

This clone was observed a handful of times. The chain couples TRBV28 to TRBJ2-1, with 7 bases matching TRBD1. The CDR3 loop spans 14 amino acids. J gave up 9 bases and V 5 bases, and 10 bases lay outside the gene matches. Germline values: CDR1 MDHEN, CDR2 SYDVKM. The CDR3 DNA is TGTGCCAGCAGTCCGTTGACAGGGTATAGTGAGCAGTTCTTC. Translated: CASSPLTGYSEQFF.

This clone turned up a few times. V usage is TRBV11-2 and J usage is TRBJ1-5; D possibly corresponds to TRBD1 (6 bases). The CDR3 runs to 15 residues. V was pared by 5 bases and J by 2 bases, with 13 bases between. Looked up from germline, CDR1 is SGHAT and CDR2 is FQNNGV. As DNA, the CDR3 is TGTGCCAGCAGCCGAAACAGGGCTGGCAATCAGCCCCAGCATTTT. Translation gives CASSRNRAGNQPQHF.